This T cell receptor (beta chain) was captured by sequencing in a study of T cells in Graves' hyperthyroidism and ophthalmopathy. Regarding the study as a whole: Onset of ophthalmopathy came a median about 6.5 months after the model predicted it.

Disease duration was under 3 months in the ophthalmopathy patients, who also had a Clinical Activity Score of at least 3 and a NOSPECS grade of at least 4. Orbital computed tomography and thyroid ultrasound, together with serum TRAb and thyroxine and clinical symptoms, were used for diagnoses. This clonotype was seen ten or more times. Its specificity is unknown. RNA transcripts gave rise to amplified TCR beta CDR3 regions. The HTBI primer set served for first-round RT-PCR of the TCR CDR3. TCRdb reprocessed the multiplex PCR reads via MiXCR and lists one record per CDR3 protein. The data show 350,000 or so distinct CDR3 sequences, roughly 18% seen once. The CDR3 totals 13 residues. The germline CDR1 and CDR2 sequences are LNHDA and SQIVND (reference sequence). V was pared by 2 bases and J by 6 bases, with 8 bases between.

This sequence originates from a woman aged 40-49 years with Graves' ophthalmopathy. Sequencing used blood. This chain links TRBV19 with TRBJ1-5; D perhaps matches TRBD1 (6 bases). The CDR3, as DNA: TGTGCCAGTAGTATAAGGGGGAGTCAGCCCCAGCATTTT. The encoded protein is CASSIRGSQPQHF.